Described below is a single T cell receptor beta chain sequence and its context. Its antigen target is currently unknown. No clone much larger than this one lies a single base away; base qualities are absent. Receptors were amplified or captured by the immunoSEQ multiplex PCR assay. A mixture of 60 forward primers for TCR Vbeta segments and 13 reverse primers for TCR Jbeta segments was used in the multiplex PCR. The CDR3 region of rearranged TCR beta genes was amplified from genomic DNA with a multiplex PCR assay. Amplified TCR beta libraries were sequenced as 87-base-pair reads on the Illumina HiSeq System. Regarding the original processing steps: In a later analysis, 70 million to 95 million unique TCR beta chains were counted across the approximately 670 repertoires, and about 10 million of these chains were shared by at least two donors. Raw reads were error-corrected and collapsed into unique sequences by a nearest-neighbor algorithm in which closely related sequences were merged to remove PCR and sequencing errors. CDR3 sequences were aligned to IMGT reference sequences to assign V, D and J gene segments. For a sequence to be retained, a match of at least six nucleotides was required to both a V gene segment and a J gene segment. A rearrangement was called productive if the CDR3 had no stop codons and remained in frame with V and J, and every other rearrangement was called non-productive. Following IMGT convention, CDR3 was defined as the stretch from the second conserved V-encoded cysteine up to the conserved J-encoded phenylalanine. In an earlier analysis of more than 550 of the donors, sequences lacking an unambiguous match to a single V gene segment were excluded. An earlier analysis of just under 600 of the donors called V segments functional above 56.7% productive rearrangements and segregating when the between-donor standard deviation exceeded 5%. A statistical classification framework was developed to diagnose cytomegalovirus status using the catalog of TCR beta chain sequences. In a later analysis, V and J genes were assigned by comparing TCR nucleotide sequences against IMGT/GENE-DB human TR gene sequences. In a later analysis, CDR3 sequences and most-parsimonious VDJ recombination scenarios were assigned using the TCRdist pipeline. In a later analysis, every TCR beta chain was defined by the combination of its CDR3 amino acid sequence and its V-gene family, and reads without a unique V-gene family were dropped. To address suspected cross-contamination and a sequencing artifact, a later analysis removed around 600 highly shared, low-generation-probability nucleotide sequences. For each public chain, a later analysis derived a clonal expansion index from normalized ranks of inferred template counts within each repertoire. In a later analysis, generation probabilities were computed with a VDJ recombination model fitted to out-of-frame rearrangements, and the resulting probabilities were checked against IGoR. In a later analysis, TCR-TCR, TCR-HLA and TCR-CMV co-occurrence was scored with hypergeometric tests, and a repertoire-size bias correction was applied to TCR pairs. In a later analysis, false discovery rates were estimated by permuting HLA or CMV assignments 20 times. In a later analysis, co-occurring TCRs were grouped using DBSCAN, with TCRdist sequence similarity added in when clustering inside HLA-allele-positive subsets. Repertoires with fewer than 30,000 or more than 120,000 public chains, plus five repertoires with anomalous nucleotide sharing, were excluded from co-occurrence clustering. TCRdb mirrors the immuneACCESS table, restricted to in-frame sequences. Some clones are absent from its copies; in checked studies, under half trace to an unresolved V gene, and the reason for the others is unknown. D and trimming come from the DNA, and the V and J calls and clone size come from that table. Within this sample are hundreds of thousands of clones, with around 73% of them counted one time only. 3.8% of the sample belongs to the ten largest clones.

Based on the germline V gene, the CDR1 and CDR2 sequences are LGHNA and YNFKEQ. Inclusive of the bounding cysteine and phenylalanine, the CDR3 is 17 residues long. The read is trimmed to its CDR3 DNA, 51 bases read in frame from base 1. The V end gives up 6 bases and the J end 0 bases, leaving 7 bases in the junction not matched to a gene. These data belong to a study of cytomegalovirus exposure and HLA in healthy donors (dated by TCRdb to about 2017). Study-wide context: According to an earlier analysis of 587 of the donors, roughly 180 million T cells yielded approximately 120 million unique TCR beta sequences and around 300 Gb of sequence data. Around 300 gigabases of sequencing data and approximately 80 million unique TCR sequences were included in an early release covering roughly 600 HLA-typed donors. Besides the first cohort of roughly 640 subjects, a separate validation cohort made up of roughly 120 different subjects was used. In an earlier analysis of roughly 600 of the donors, high-throughput TCR beta sequencing was used to judge whether each TCR beta V gene segment behaved as functional or pseudogenic. Among 398 genotyped donors of the cohort, an average of about 240,000 unique TCR beta nucleotide sequences was sequenced per donor, of which about 18% were non-productive. Every discovery cohort repertoire had been produced on one sequencing platform. Of the 300 to 500 genotyped donors, 65% to 90% were placed in the genetic ancestry cluster associated with self-reported Caucasian donors. Typing coverage differed by locus: A, B, C, DRB1 and DQB1 were typed in roughly 620-640 donors, DQA1 in about 500, DPA1 in some 600, and DPB1 in around 490. In the later analysis, no new phenotypic data were used to find candidate immune exposures; instead, reliance was placed on TCR beta sequences and their occurrence across donors. Both class I and class II loci were covered by HLA typing, at four-digit resolution. The study aimed to test whether signatures of past pathogen exposure could be identified by cataloging public T cell receptors. A later genetic analysis took genome-wide SNP genotypes for about three fifths of the 666 donors and used that subset as a discovery cohort. To predict cytomegalovirus infection status, the study combined high-throughput TCR immunosequencing, statistical association of individual TCRs with disease status, and machine learning. Because of strong linkage in the cohort, five DR-DQ haplotypes were treated as single units for association and clustering. A later analysis re-analyzed previously published TCR beta repertoires from 500 to 700 donors and added high-resolution HLA genotyping to study TCR occurrence patterns. Alongside the repertoire data, information on donor age, sex, ethnicity and CMV serostatus was compiled. The study used immunosequencing to profile the T cell repertoires of approximately 640 subjects and linked those repertoires to cytomegalovirus serostatus.

Broader findings and caveats from the paper: Because counts were too low, about 18 rarely observed V segments, including chromosome 9 orphons, were left out of the earlier analysis of about 620 of the donors. When HLA alleles, especially DR and DQ, strongly co-occurred, TCR associations were difficult to assign to individual alleles. In a later analysis, HLA-associated TCR beta chains showed more clonal expansion and lower generation probabilities than non-associated chains that were equally common. HLA typing was unavailable for some donors at each locus, so association tests used only the typed subset. In the study, some 160 TCR beta chains were listed as associated with cytomegalovirus. At a false discovery rate of 0.05, a later analysis linked around 17,000 TCR beta sequences to specific HLA alleles. The classifier was reported to diagnose cytomegalovirus status with high specificity and sensitivity in both the original and validation cohorts. In a later analysis, the rate of TCR association differed among HLA loci, with DRB1 alleles having the most associated TCRs and HLA-C alleles having the fewest. Correlated functional status among segregating V segments might reflect linkage disequilibrium, but an unknown experimental factor could not be ruled out. A group of highly shared sequence variants was considered likely to be a technical artifact of the sequencing pipeline. For the cohort, immune exposure information was limited to CMV serostatus. Presence/absence analyses assumed roughly uniform sequencing depth across donors, an assumption that may not hold. In vitro tests confirmed that a few of the cytomegalovirus-associated TCR beta chains recognize cytomegalovirus antigens. The authors suggested that the approach could potentially be extended to other disease states and immunological phenotypes. A later analysis found that most CMV-associated TCR beta chains appeared HLA-restricted, with HLA associations seemingly driven largely by CMV exposure. V-gene and J-gene trimming of TCR beta chains was associated with a missense DCLRE1C variant in a later genetic analysis, and the association was replicated in an independent cohort. Compared with the roughly 670-donor mean, donors in an Asian-associated ancestry cluster had fewer N-insertions in productive TCRs, according to a later genetic analysis. Most TCR sequences were observed very rarely across donors, whereas some public TCRs were present in many individuals. Some IMGT-functional V segments, including TRBV6-2 and TRBV6-3, could not be told apart with the 87-base-pair reads, so those segments were excluded. A further reported finding was that TCR beta sequences accurately predicted the HLA-A and HLA-B alleles for most subjects in the first cohort. In an earlier analysis of some 500 of the donors, most TCR beta V segments were observed in productive rearrangements about 87% or about 30% of the time, broadly matching IMGT annotations. The cohort was sequenced for TCR beta chains only, and without alpha or paired-chain data the features that could be detected were limited. According to a later analysis, parvovirus B19, influenza, CMV and Epstein-Barr virus appeared linked to several top co-occurrence clusters.

The cohort was made up of 666 healthy bone marrow donors. Cohort members were all nominally healthy when sampled, although unrecorded immune exposures were likely present. The donor tested CMV seronegative, placing the donor among the 350 or so seronegative members of the cohort. A peripheral blood sample was collected from each donor, and TCR beta sequencing was performed on peripheral blood mononuclear cells. The Qiagen DNeasy Blood Extraction Kit was used to extract genomic DNA from the blood cell samples. The sequence came from a male donor in good health and CMV-seronegative. Sequenced: PBMCs. The chain uses TRBV4-2 and TRBJ2-6, with TRBD1 matching 8 junction bases. The CDR3: CASSPDRDSSGANVLTF. In nucleotides, the sequence is TGTGCCAGCAGTCCGGACAGGGATAGCTCTGGGGCCAACGTCCTGACTTTC.